Following are 18 T cell receptor beta chains from one sample sequenced in a study of tumor-infiltrating lymphocytes in primary liver carcinoma. The input was 450 to 500 ng total RNA; TCR beta cDNA was made from it with a constant-region primer. TCR beta libraries came from three nested multiplex PCR rounds using slightly modified ARM-PCR. Both of the initial two PCR rounds ran for 10 cycles and employed TRBV1-TRBV30 forward primers alongside a C-beta reverse primer. TCRdb ran MiXCR on the multiplex PCR reads and lists one entry per CDR3 protein. The profile covers 300,000 to 400,000 distinct CDR3 sequences, with 65% appearing a single time and roughly 6% taken by the ten largest. Both blood RNA, taken from unsorted whole blood, and germline DNA were extracted. Material for sequencing was peripheral blood. These receptors came from a man aged 35 to 55 with primary liver carcinoma and hepatitis B virus infection.

Comment on this clonotype: The junction departs from germline at one end; a sequencing error may be responsible. J is TRBJ2-6 and V is TRBV14, with D tentatively TRBD1 or TRBD2 (6 bases each). The CDR3 consists of 16 residues. Germline V lookup: CDR1 SGHDN, CDR2 FVKESK. Written as DNA, the CDR3 is TGTGTCAGCAGCCAAGAAAGGGGGGCTGGGGCCAACGTCCTGACTTTC. Residues: CVSSQERGAGANVLTF.

This clonotype showed up just once. A much larger clone differs from this one at a single base, so this may be a read error. The CDR3 nucleotides are TGTGCCAGCATCCACGGAGTATCCACCGGGGAGCTGTTTTTT. Translating gives CASIHGVSTGELFF. The gene calls are TRBV4-2 and TRBJ2-2; D gene unclear. V lost 7 bases to trimming and J lost 4 bases, with 13 bases between them. This CDR3 has 14 residues. Germline CDR1 is LGHNA and CDR2 is YNFKEQ.

As concerns this clonotype: A single base separates this from a much larger clone, so it may be a read error. This chain uses TRBV6-1 with TRBJ2-2, with TRBD1 as a possible D gene (5 bases). CDR1 is MNHNS, CDR2 SASEGT, per germline. The CDR3 extends over 14 amino acids. The DNA of the CDR3 is TGTACCAGCAGTGAAGAAGGGGCCGGCGGGGAGCTGTTTTTT. This encodes CTSSEEGAGGELFF.

Regarding this clonotype: The conserved final phenylalanine or tryptophan is absent from the CDR3, which likely points to a read error. The rearrangement joins TRBV11-2 to TRBJ2-1; D may correspond to TRBD1 or TRBD2 (5 bases each). Per the germline V gene, CDR1 is SGHAT and CDR2 is FQNNGV. The CDR3 is 15 residues long. CDR3 sequence: CVSSLDRDRYNEQFL. The CDR3 bases are TGTGTCAGCAGCTTAGATCGGGACCGCTACAATGAGCAGTTCCTC.

The rearrangement uses TRBV11-2 and TRBJ2-3; TRBD2 aligns across 7 bases. CDR3 length: 15 amino acids. Germline lookup yields CDR1 SGHAT and CDR2 FQNNGV. After removal of 9 bases from V and 2 bases from J, the junction contained 11 bases not matched to a gene. CDR3 loop: CASNLGLGITDTQYF. Written as DNA, the CDR3 is TGTGCCAGTAACTTAGGACTAGGGATCACAGATACGCAGTATTTT. Full variable domain (rest looked up from reference TRBV11-2 and TRBJ2-3): EAGVAQSPRYKIIEKRQSVAFWCNPISGHATLYWYQQILGQGPKLLIQFQNNGVVDDSQLPKDRFSAERLKGVDSTLKIQPAKLEDSAVYLCASNLGLGITDTQYFGPGTRLTVL.

As concerns this clonotype: Because it lacks the conserved phenylalanine or tryptophan at the end, this CDR3 is likely a read error. For the CDR3, the DNA is TGTGCCAGCAGCTCAGATCCTAGCGGGAGTATCAATGAGCAGTTCGTC. It specifies CASSSDPSGSINEQFV. The chain links TRBV11-2 to TRBJ2-1; 10 bases agree with TRBD2. Germline-derived CDR1 and CDR2 are SGHAT and FQNNGV. V lost 4 bases, J lost 6 bases, and 9 bases stayed unmatched. The CDR3 is 16 amino acids.

This clonotype was counted many times. The V and J genes are TRBV11-2 and TRBJ2-7; 12 positions match TRBD2. The trim removed 4 bases at V and 7 bases at J, leaving 8 bases unmatched. The CDR3 has 15 residues. Germline CDR1 reads SGHAT; CDR2 reads FQNNGV. CDR3 residues: CASSSPSGRALEQYF. Written as DNA, the CDR3 is TGTGCCAGCAGCTCCCCTAGCGGGAGGGCCCTAGAGCAGTACTTC.

The gene calls are TRBV12-3 or TRBV12-4 and TRBJ2-7; D call uncertain. This CDR3 has 14 amino acids. V was cut by 3 bases and J by 3 bases, with 12 bases left in between. CDR3: CASSFSRSLYEQYF. The CDR3, as DNA: TGTGCCAGCAGTTTCAGTCGGTCGCTCTACGAGCAGTACTTC.

The chain joins TRBV28 to TRBJ2-1; 10 positions agree with TRBD1. The CDR3 covers 15 residues. Per germline, CDR1 MDHEN and CDR2 SYDVKM. V trimming: 5 bases; J trimming: 8 bases; junction bases outside the gene matches: 9. CDR3 region: CASSRGGQGKDEQFF. The CDR3 DNA reads TGTGCCAGCAGTCGCGGGGGACAGGGGAAGGATGAGCAGTTCTTC.

This sequence joins TRBV6-6 and TRBJ2-3, with D maybe TRBD2 (7 bases). The CDR3 loop spans 16 amino acids. Germline V gene sequence: CDR1 MNHNY, CDR2 SVGAGI (reference sequence). V gave up 6 bases and J gave up 7 bases, with 23 bases separating them. CDR3 in amino acids: CASSFVGRGAMHTQYF. In DNA form, the CDR3 reads TGTGCCAGCAGCTTCGTAGGACGGGGGGCAATGCATACGCAGTATTTT.

Of note for this clonotype: One end of the junction varies from germline; a read error may be responsible. This chain's CDR3 is CASNLVGCGEQYF. CDR3 bases: TGTGCCAGCAACTTAGTGGGATGCGGCGAGCAGTACTTC. This sequence joins TRBV11-3 and TRBJ2-7, with D hard to call. Germline V gene lookup returns CDR1 SGHNT and CDR2 YENEEA. The CDR3 is made up of 13 amino acids.

Notes on this clonotype: As the CDR3 is not closed by the conserved phenylalanine or tryptophan, this likely results from a read error. The chain couples TRBV11-2 to TRBJ1-1; D is perhaps TRBD1 (6 bases). CDR1 is SGHAT and CDR2 is FQNNGV in the germline V gene. The CDR3 runs 16 residues. Trimming took off 5 bases at V and 4 bases at J, with 20 bases between the two ends. The CDR3 DNA follows: TGTGCCAGCAGCCGTGCGGCTCAGGGGTTCGGCACTGAAGCTTTCTCT. It specifies CASSRAAQGFGTEAFS.

This clonotype came up once. A junction boundary mismatches the germline segment, possibly from a read error. The J gene is TRBJ2-7, the V gene TRBV10-2; TRBD2 agrees at 8 bases. The germline CDR1 and CDR2 sequences are WSHSY and SAAADI. The CDR3 loop spans 16 amino acids. The DNA for the CDR3 is TGCGTCAGCAGCGATCCATTTAGCGGGAAGTCCTACGAGCAATACTTC. As protein: CVSSDPFSGKSYEQYF.

As for this clonotype: It may be a read error: a sequence one base away is much more abundant. V gene TRBV10-3 combines with J gene TRBJ2-7, with 9 bases fitting TRBD2. Trimming took 4 bases from V and 6 from J; bases not matched to a gene: 10. The CDR3 runs to 15 residues. CDR1 is ENHRY and CDR2 is SYGVKD in the germline V gene. The CDR3 protein is CAISALAGDSGEQYF. DNA for the CDR3: TGTGCCATCAGTGCCTTAGCGGGAGATTCGGGCGAGCAGTACTTC.

Concerning this clonotype itself: The missing conserved phenylalanine or tryptophan at the end of this CDR3 makes a read error likely. The chain links TRBV11-2 to TRBJ2-1; 9 bases are shared with TRBD2. The CDR3 spans 15 residues. CDR1 and CDR2 (germline): SGHAT, FQNNGV. Losses at the gene ends were 4 bases for V and 5 bases for J; bases not matched to a gene: 6. This CDR3 reads CASSSGTSNHNEQFL. The DNA for the CDR3 is TGTGCCAGCAGCTCCGGGACTAGCAACCACAATGAGCAGTTCCTC.

As for this clonotype: This is likely a read error, given that the CDR3 carries no conserved phenylalanine or tryptophan at its end. CDR3 residues: CASSQDGQSGANVLTS. The CDR3, as DNA: TGTGCCAGCAGCCAAGATGGACAGTCTGGGGCCAATGTCCTGACTTCC. The V gene is TRBV4-2, the J gene TRBJ2-6, with a tentative D call TRBD1 (6 bases). CDR1 is LGHNA and CDR2 is YNFKEQ in the germline V gene. The CDR3 is made up of 16 amino acids.

About this clonotype itself: Sequence at one end of the junction differs from germline and may be a read error. This rearrangement joins TRBV14 to TRBJ1-2; D might be TRBD1 (6 bases). From germline, CDR1 is SGHDN and CDR2 FVKESK. This CDR3 spans 15 amino acids. The CDR3 here is CASSAGGRPLYGYTF. DNA of the CDR3: TGTGCCAGCAGCGCTGGGGGCCGGCCCCTCTATGGCTATACCTTC.

This clonotype is termed medium-sized. The rearrangement uses TRBV11-2 and TRBJ1-2, with no clear D. The CDR3 length is 13 residues. Trimming took 5 bases from V and 8 from J, leaving 15 bases between them. CDR1 is SGHAT, CDR2 FQNNGV, per germline. The CDR3 sequence: CASSRGPGFGYTF. The CDR3 region has the DNA TGTGCCAGCAGCCGAGGACCAGGTTTCGGCTACACCTTC.